The sequence of this T cell receptor (beta chain) was determined in a study of blood T cell repertoires in COVID-19. Across the whole study: Acute and convalescent COVID-19 specimens originated in the United States, Italy and Spain.

The study drew participants aged about 18 to 89 years from fewer than 30 US areas. Germline-derived CDR1 and CDR2 are SQVTM and ANQGSEA. V lost 4 bases to trimming and J lost 0 bases, with 11 bases between them. The CDR3 has 14 residues. In the study's own analysis: From reference gene primer amplification, estimates of nucleated cell counts were derived. TCRdb's copy holds only in-frame clones and misses some; the assay was immunoSEQ multiplex PCR. V and J calls and clone size are those listed in that table; D and trimming were worked out from the DNA. The table lists 350,000 to 550,000 clones, roughly nine tenths of them singletons, with just under 2% in the top ten.

The source is a woman aged 18 to 35 with acute COVID-19. The chain is built from TRBV29-1 and TRBJ2-3; D is uncertain. The sample taken for sequencing was PBMCs or T cells enriched from blood (not recorded which). The DNA of the CDR3 is TGCAGCGTTGGATCCACCACTAGCACAGATACGCAGTATTTT. It encodes CSVGSTTSTDTQYF.